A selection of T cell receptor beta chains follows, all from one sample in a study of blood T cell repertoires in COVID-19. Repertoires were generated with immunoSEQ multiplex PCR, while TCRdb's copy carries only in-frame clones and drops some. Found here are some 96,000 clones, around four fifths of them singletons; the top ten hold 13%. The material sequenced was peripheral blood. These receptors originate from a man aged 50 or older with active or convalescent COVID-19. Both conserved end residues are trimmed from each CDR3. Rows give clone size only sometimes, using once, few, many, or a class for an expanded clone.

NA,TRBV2,ASSLRVSPGNEQF
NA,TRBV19,ASSTTGTSSGGYT
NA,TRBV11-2,ASSSGLAGVNEQF
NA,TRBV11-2,ASSLIRASYEQY
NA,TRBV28,ASSEQGGRGYT
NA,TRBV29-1,SDFAGTELNYGYT
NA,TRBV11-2,ASSALQGVGNTIY
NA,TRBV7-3,ASSFGQGETQY
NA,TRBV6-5,ASSSRLAGGMDTQY
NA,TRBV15,ATSRAGANEKLF
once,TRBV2,ASTQGLASDEQF
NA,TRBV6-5,ATMPRRETQY
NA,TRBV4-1,ASSPTGRRDSNQPQH
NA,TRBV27,ASGVRTGPYSNQPQH
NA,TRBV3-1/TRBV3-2,ASSLAINTGELF
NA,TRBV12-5,ASWSGTGANVLT
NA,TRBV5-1,ASSNQTTGGAYEQY
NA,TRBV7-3,ASSVDPENEQF